Described below is a single TCR beta chain sequence and its context. The source of the sample is a study of CD8 T cells in Susac syndrome. RNA amounts of about 0.5 to 1 ug underwent reverse transcription with random hexamers. TCRdb passed the immunoSEQ multiplex PCR reads through MiXCR, listing each CDR3 protein once. The data show fewer than 90,000 distinct CDR3 sequences, approximately 93% seen once. V gave up 1 base and J gave up 9 bases; unmatched junction bases: 18. There are 19 residues in the CDR3. In germline, CDR1 is MGHRA, CDR2 YSYEKL. The T cells that were sequenced for TCR beta were CD8+ and CD4+ cells from blood.

The TCR comes from a human donor with Susac syndrome. The chain joins TRBV4-1 to TRBJ2-1, with TRBD1 matching 10 bases. The sequenced sample consisted of CD8+ T cells from PBMCs. In DNA form, the CDR3 reads TGCGCCAGCAGCCAAGGTTCCCGGACAGGGGGTGGGTGGGGAAGTGAGCAGTTCTTC. This encodes CASSQGSRTGGGWGSEQFF.